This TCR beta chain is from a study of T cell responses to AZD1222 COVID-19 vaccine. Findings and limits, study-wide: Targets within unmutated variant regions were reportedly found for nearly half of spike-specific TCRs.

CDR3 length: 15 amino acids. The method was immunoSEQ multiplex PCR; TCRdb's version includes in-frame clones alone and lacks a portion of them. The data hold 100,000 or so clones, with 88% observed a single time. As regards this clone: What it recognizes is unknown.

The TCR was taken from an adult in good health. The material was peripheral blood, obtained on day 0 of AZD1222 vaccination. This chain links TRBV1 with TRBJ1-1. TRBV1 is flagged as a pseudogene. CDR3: CTSSQPRGGCPEAFF. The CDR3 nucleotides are TGCACCAGCAGCCAACCTAGAGGGGGGTGCCCTGAAGCTTTCTTT.